The sample holds many counts of the clone carrying this T cell receptor beta chain. These data originate in a study of Graves' ophthalmopathy and Graves' hyperthyroidism. In donors with ophthalmopathy, activity was moderate-to-severe, with CAS ≥3, NOSPECS ≥4 and duration under 3 months. Clinical symptoms, serum thyroxine, TRAb, thyroid ultrasound and orbital computed tomography were relied on for diagnosis. RNA transcripts served as template for amplifying TCR beta CDR3 sequences. RT-PCR was first run with HTBI primers, then multiplex PCR in a second round. A single record per CDR3 protein comes from TCRdb applying MiXCR to the multiplex PCR reads. This table holds approximately 210,000 distinct CDR3 sequences, approximately 21% found once. This sequence was found in a woman between 50 and 59 years old with Graves' ophthalmopathy. Sequenced input: peripheral blood.

DNA for the CDR3: TGTGCCAGCGGAACCAGGGGCTCCTACGAGCAGTACTTC. This codes for CASGTRGSYEQYF. The V gene is TRBV2, the J gene TRBJ2-7; TRBD1 is a possible D gene (6 bases). The CDR3 sequence is 13 residues long. Germline loops: CDR1 SNHLY, CDR2 FYNNEI. V lost 8 bases, J lost 0 bases, and 11 bases lay in between.